The subject of this entry is one T cell receptor beta chain. The antigen remains undetermined. This entry comes from a study of cytomegalovirus exposure and HLA in healthy donors. Study background: The 120 validation repertoires and the roughly 680 first-cohort repertoires shared a platform, a later analysis reported.

Looked up from germline, CDR1 is MRHNA and CDR2 is SNTAGT. V lost 5 bases and J lost 4; bases outside the gene matches: 2. There are 13 residues in the CDR3. Donors were drawn from the roughly 130-subject validation cohort, separate from the approximately 680-subject first cohort. Study-wide points: The majority of TCR sequences were rare, yet some public TCRs appeared in many donors. Under in vitro conditions, a few CMV-associated chains were confirmed as specific for CMV antigens.

The data were produced by immunoSEQ multiplex PCR, yet TCRdb's version contains in-frame clones alone and is incomplete. The sample includes tens of thousands of clones, 90% to 97% seen only once; the top ten take about 1.3%. This receptor was obtained from a woman aged 18-30 years in good health and CMV-seronegative. The J gene is TRBJ2-3, the V gene TRBV6-4; 8 nucleotides line up with TRBD2. The sample consisted of PBMCs. The CDR3 loop reads CASSSGSSDTQYF. The DNA of the CDR3 is TGTGCCAGCAGTAGCGGGAGTTCAGATACGCAGTATTTT.